This record looks at one T cell receptor beta chain sequence and its context. The sample is drawn from a study of shared clonotypes between healthy human individuals. The assay was immunoSEQ multiplex PCR, and TCRdb's table has in-frame clones only and misses some. This sample has 2,500,000 or so clones; approximately 93% occur once, and the top ten carry roughly 0.39%. V lost 1 base, J lost 1 base, and 14 bases lay in between. Germline V CDR1 and CDR2: SGHVS, FQNEAQ. The CDR3 extends over 17 amino acids. This receptor was taken from a man aged 18 to 29 in good health. Some clones in this sample may be carry-over from other donors' samples. The specimen was naive CD4+ T cells from PBMCs. Stated subset: CD45RA+ positively selected. V and J are TRBV7-8 and TRBJ1-3; the D is unclear. The CDR3 nucleotides are TGTGCCAGCAGCTTAGAGCGGGCCCCAAGGTCTGGAAACACCATATATTTT. It codes for CASSLERAPRSGNTIYF.